The source of this TCR beta chain is a study of a mutant IDH1 vaccine in newly diagnosed glioma. V was pared by 1 base and J by 4 bases, with 10 bases between. This CDR3 is 14 amino acids long. Per germline, CDR1 KGHSH and CDR2 LQKENI. This sample's time point: week 35, safety follow-up. Vaccine doses each comprised 300 ug of mutant IDH1 20-mer peptide, with topical imiquimod. The table lists this clone with a few counts. Its specificity is not known. Clones were sequenced by immunoSEQ multiplex PCR, and TCRdb holds only the in-frame ones, with some missing. The sample has around 70,000 clones, 84% seen once.

This specimen consisted of PBMCs, obtained from a glioma patient whose treatment included an IDH1 peptide vaccine. The rearrangement joins TRBV18 to TRBJ1-1, with D maybe TRBD1 (6 bases). This TCR was recovered from a man aged 18 to 30 with glioma. DNA of the CDR3: TGTGCCAGCTCACCACAGGGGGGTAGCACTGAAGCTTTCTTT. Residues: CASSPQGGSTEAFF.